Below are 5 T cell receptor beta chains sequenced from a single sample in a study of shared clonotypes between healthy human individuals. Method: immunoSEQ multiplex PCR; TCRdb's copy keeps in-frame clones and lacks some. This table holds about 2.4 million clones, 80% to 95% found once. Source material: naive CD4+ T cells from PBMCs. Specified subset: CD45RA+ positively selected. These receptors were obtained from a man between 18 and 35 years old in good health. Some clones in this sample may be carry-over from other donors' samples.

CDR3 bases: TGTGCCAGCAGGAGACAGATCACAGATACGCAGTATTTT. This sequence encodes CASRRQITDTQYF. The rearrangement links TRBV27 to TRBJ2-3, with a possible D match to TRBD1 (5 bases). This CDR3 contains 13 residues. V lost 6 bases and J 2 bases, leaving 9 bases between the germline ends. The germline gives CDR1 MNHEY, CDR2 SMNVEV (reference sequence).

The chain uses TRBV6-1 and TRBJ2-7; D assignment may be TRBD1 or TRBD2 (5 bases each). The CDR3 is 17 amino acids. In germline, CDR1 is MNHNS, CDR2 SASEGT. V was pared by 2 bases and J by 7 bases, with 24 bases between. CDR3 sequence reads: CASSESGLVGTGMEQYF. The CDR3 DNA is TGTGCCAGCAGTGAATCGGGGCTCGTAGGCACGGGAATGGAGCAGTACTTC.

Details on this clone: The identical CDR3 is also encoded by other nucleotide sequences in the sample. This chain links TRBV5-1 with TRBJ1-1, with no clear D. V lost 3 bases to trimming and J lost 1 base, with 4 bases between them. The CDR3 runs 12 residues. Germline values: CDR1 SGHRS, CDR2 YFSETQ. CDR3 in amino acids: CASSSPNTEAFF. The CDR3 bases are TGCGCCAGCAGCTCGCCGAACACTGAAGCTTTCTTT.

This chain uses TRBV7-2 with TRBJ2-1; D possibly corresponds to TRBD2 (7 bases). The ends were cut back, 1 base at V and 3 bases at J, with 10 bases in the middle. Germline CDR1 is SGHTA and CDR2 is FQGNSA. The CDR3 extends over 15 amino acids. DNA for the CDR3: TGTGCCAGCAGCTTAGTAGGGGGGGACTACAATGAGCAGTTCTTC. Translating gives CASSLVGGDYNEQFF. The variable domain in full, completed from reference TRBV7-2 and TRBJ2-1, reads GAGVSQSPSNKVTEKGKDVELRCDPISGHTALYWYRQSLGQGLEFLIYFQGNSAPDKSGLPSDRFSAERTGGSVSTLTIQRTQQEDSAVYLCASSLVGGDYNEQFFGPGTRLTVL.

The genes are TRBV7-9 and TRBJ2-7; D unresolved. The ends were cut back, 0 bases at V and 4 bases at J, with 10 bases in the middle. CDR1 is SEHNR and CDR2 is FQNEAQ in the germline V gene (reference sequence). This CDR3 region has 14 residues. CDR3 sequence (DNA): TGTGCCAGCAGCTTAGCGCCAGGATCTTACGAGCAGTACTTC. It encodes CASSLAPGSYEQYF.